The entry below describes one TCR beta chain. Under the authors' procedure: The assay estimated nucleated cells by amplifying reference gene primers. TCRdb's copy holds only in-frame clones and misses some; the assay was immunoSEQ multiplex PCR. The DNA gave D and trimming, while V, J and clone size come from that table. The repertoire holds 200,000 to 250,000 clones, with approximately 89% as singletons. The data derive from a study of blood T cell repertoires in COVID-19. Per germline, CDR1 LNHDA and CDR2 SQIVND (reference sequence). Trimming took 4 bases from V and 6 from J; bases not matched to a gene: 6. This CDR3 has 15 residues. Across 24 US areas, participants ranged in age from about 18 to 100 years. Clinical history reported by participants formed the basis on which cohorts were assigned. Contact with a PCR-confirmed or clinician-diagnosed COVID-19 case occurred within 2 weeks of entry.

The receptor was derived from a woman younger than 45 who had been exposed to COVID-19. Sequencing input: PBMCs or T cells enriched from blood (not recorded which). The chain joins TRBV19 to TRBJ1-6; 7 nucleotides agree with TRBD1. CDR3 in amino acids: CASSRRDRFNSPLHF. As DNA, the CDR3 is TGTGCCAGTAGTAGGAGGGACAGATTTAATTCACCCCTCCACTTT.